This T cell receptor (beta chain) derives from a study of T cells expressing NK-cell markers. Across the study: Each TCR beta repertoire originated in sorted T cells that were CD3+CD56+NKG2C+, CD3+CD56+NKG2C- or CD3+CD56-NKG2C+. Among the eight sequenced donors, seven tested HCMV-seropositive and one tested seronegative.

For TCR beta, cDNA was produced by 5'RACE template switching with UMIs. TCRdb re-called the 5' RACE reads and gives one entry per CDR3 protein, without DNA. Its listing shows about 460,000 distinct CDR3 sequences. Germline V gives CDR1 LGHDT, CDR2 YNNKEL (reference sequence). The CDR3 totals 15 residues. The chain employs TRBV3-1 and TRBJ2-5; there is no DNA to check the TCRdb D call of TRBD2. The receptor was derived from a woman aged 45-59 years in good health. Material: blood T cells: a sorted CD56 or NKG2C T cell subset, CD4+ or CD8+ T cells, or bulk PBMC T cells (not recorded which). The CDR3: CASSHRLAALETQYF.